The 16 T cell receptor beta chains below come from one sample, sequenced in a study of shared clonotypes between healthy human individuals. The method was immunoSEQ multiplex PCR; TCRdb's version includes in-frame clones alone and lacks a portion of them. Among 1,500,000 or so clones, less than 99% were seen once, and the ten largest hold approximately 0.38%. Sequencing was performed on naive CD4+ T cells sorted from blood. Subset noted: CD45RA+ positively selected. The origin of the receptors is a man in his thirties or forties in good health.

This clone was seen just once. The V gene is TRBV10-3, the J gene TRBJ1-5, with 7 bases aligning to TRBD1. Germline lookup yields CDR1 ENHRY and CDR2 SYGVKD. V lost 2 bases and J lost 4; bases outside the gene matches: 5. The CDR3 spans 15 residues. The CDR3 reads CAISEATGWNQPQHF. The CDR3 bases are TGTGCCATCAGTGAGGCGACAGGGTGGAATCAGCCCCAGCATTTT.

V and J are TRBV4-3 and TRBJ2-3; D might be TRBD1 (6 bases). Trimming removed 1 base from V and 2 bases from J, with 13 bases in between. The germline gives CDR1 LGHNA, CDR2 YSLEER. The CDR3 loop spans 16 amino acids. CDR3 sequence reads: CASSQALHRDTDTQYF. The CDR3 nucleotides are TGCGCCAGCAGCCAAGCCCTCCACAGGGACACAGATACGCAGTATTTT.

V usage is TRBV5-1 and J usage is TRBJ1-2, with 9 bases identical to TRBD1. CDR1 and CDR2 from the germline V gene are SGHRS and YFSETQ. The V and J ends lost 3 bases and 8 bases, in that order; junction bases with no gene match: 8. This CDR3 spans 14 amino acids. CDR3 DNA: TGCGCCAGCAGCTGGGAACAGGGGGCGCGGGGCTACACCTTC. Translated, it gives CASSWEQGARGYTF.

This clone has just one count. J is TRBJ1-1 and V is TRBV27, with a tentative D call TRBD1 (6 bases). The V gene's germline CDR1 is MNHEY and CDR2 SMNVEV (reference sequence). Trimming took 6 bases from V and 1 from J, leaving 12 bases between them. This CDR3 has 14 amino acids. CDR3 residues: CASSDRGGNTEAFF. The DNA for the CDR3 is TGTGCCAGCAGCGACAGAGGGGGGAACACTGAAGCTTTCTTT.

The chain recombines TRBV6-1 with TRBJ1-5; D is unclear. CDR1 is MNHNS, CDR2 SASEGT, per germline. There are 13 residues in the CDR3. Between the trimmed V and J ends, which lost 1 base and 7 bases, there was a span of 8 bases. The CDR3 region is CASSEGFGQPQHF. DNA of the CDR3: TGTGCCAGCAGTGAAGGTTTCGGGCAGCCCCAGCATTTT.

The rearrangement links TRBV5-6 to TRBJ1-5, with D perhaps TRBD1 (5 bases). Per the germline V gene, CDR1 is SGHDT and CDR2 is YYEEEE. The CDR3 loop spans 15 amino acids. V lost 3 bases to trimming and J lost 5 bases, with 15 bases between them. The CDR3 spells CASSSQWTNDQPQHF. CDR3 DNA sequence: TGTGCCAGCAGCTCTCAATGGACAAACGATCAGCCCCAGCATTTT.

The chain joins TRBV27 to TRBJ2-3; D gene unclear. The CDR3 runs to 15 residues. The V gene lost 5 bases and the J gene lost 6 bases, with 18 bases spanning the gap. From germline, CDR1 is MNHEY and CDR2 SMNVEV (reference sequence). CDR3 DNA sequence: TGTGCCAGCAGTCCCAGACCAGAGACGGTGGATACGCAGTATTTT. The encoded protein is CASSPRPETVDTQYF.

The chain is built from TRBV5-1 and TRBJ2-1; TRBD2 matches at 10 bases. V lost 2 bases, J lost 7 bases, and 3 bases stayed unmatched. This CDR3 has 14 residues. The germline CDR1 and CDR2 sequences are SGHRS and YFSETQ. The CDR3 loop is CASSLIAGGNEQFF. The CDR3 DNA follows: TGCGCCAGCAGCTTAATAGCGGGAGGTAATGAGCAGTTCTTC.

The J gene is TRBJ2-1, the V gene TRBV7-2; D may be TRBD1 or TRBD2 (5 bases each). The germline gives CDR1 SGHTA, CDR2 FQGNSA. V was pared by 5 bases and J by 4 bases, with 15 bases between. This CDR3 comprises 15 residues. Written as DNA, the CDR3 is TGTGCCAGCAGCCCTACGGGGCCCGGGTACAATGAGCAGTTCTTC. Protein product: CASSPTGPGYNEQFF. Complete variable domain (other parts from reference TRBV7-2 and TRBJ2-1): GAGVSQSPSNKVTEKGKDVELRCDPISGHTALYWYRQSLGQGLEFLIYFQGNSAPDKSGLPSDRFSAERTGGSVSTLTIQRTQQEDSAVYLCASSPTGPGYNEQFFGPGTRLTVL.

The chain couples TRBV7-8 to TRBJ2-7; 10 nucleotides align to TRBD2. CDR3 length: 17 residues. The ends lost 4 bases at V and 2 bases at J; junction bases unmatched: 11. From germline, CDR1 is SGHVS and CDR2 FQNEAQ. The CDR3 sequence is CASSSSALAGNTYEQYF. In DNA form, the CDR3 reads TGTGCCAGCAGCTCTTCGGCACTAGCGGGAAATACCTACGAGCAGTACTTC. Full variable domain (remainder filled in from reference TRBV7-8 and TRBJ2-7): GAGVSQSPRYKVAKRGQDVALRCDPISGHVSLFWYQQALGQGPEFLTYFQNEAQLDKSGLPSDRFFAERPEGSVSTLKIQRTQQEDSAVYLCASSSSALAGNTYEQYFGPGTRLTVT.

The V call is TRBV2, the J call TRBJ2-1, with 7 bases identical to TRBD2. Germline-derived CDR1 and CDR2 are SNHLY and FYNNEI. V gave up 8 bases and J gave up 5 bases; unmatched junction bases: 9. This CDR3 has 14 residues. This CDR3 is CASSGGRTNNEQFF. DNA of the CDR3: TGTGCCAGCTCTGGCGGGAGAACGAACAATGAGCAGTTCTTC.

V gene TRBV5-1 combines with J gene TRBJ2-7; D is perhaps TRBD2 (5 bases). CDR3 size: 14 residues. Germline V gene lookup returns CDR1 SGHRS and CDR2 YFSETQ. Trimming removed 7 bases at V and 2 bases at J, with 16 bases between. The chain's CDR3 is CASWPGGGTYEQYF. CDR3 bases: TGCGCCAGCTGGCCTGGAGGAGGAACCTACGAGCAGTACTTC.

The chain joins TRBV7-8 to TRBJ1-2; a possible D gene is TRBD1 (5 bases). The CDR3 has 14 amino acids. CDR1 SGHVS and CDR2 FQNEAQ come from the germline V gene. Trimming pared 6 bases from V and 3 bases from J, leaving 14 bases between. The CDR3 DNA sequence: TGTGCCAGCAGGGACTTAGGAGGGGACTATGGCTACACCTTC. Its protein product is CASRDLGGDYGYTF.

Notes on this clone: The sample carries other DNA sequences with the same CDR3. V gene TRBV5-4 combines with J gene TRBJ2-7; D unclear. The germline gives CDR1 SGHNT, CDR2 YYREEE (reference sequence). V was trimmed by 0 bases and J by 0 bases, leaving 10 bases between them. There are 15 residues in the CDR3. In DNA, the CDR3 is TGTGCCAGCAGCTTGGGAGGCACTGCCTCCTACGAGCAGTACTTC. It specifies CASSLGGTASYEQYF.

The chain combines TRBV25-1 with TRBJ2-2; unclear D gene. Germline assignment: CDR1 MGHDK and CDR2 SYGVNS. The ends were cut back, 1 base at V and 5 bases at J, with 5 bases in the middle. The CDR3 length is 13 residues. The CDR3 DNA sequence: TGTGCCAGCAGTGAATTCCTAACCGGGGAGCTGTTTTTT. Translated, it gives CASSEFLTGELFF.

The genes are TRBV15 and TRBJ2-5, with 7 bases aligning to TRBD1. The CDR3 extends over 17 amino acids. CDR1 is LNHNV and CDR2 is YYDKDF in the germline V gene (reference sequence). Trimming at V came to 0 bases and at J to 3 bases, leaving 10 bases not matched to a gene. CDR3 residues: CATSRDGSGTEKETQYF. The CDR3 nucleotides read TGTGCCACCAGCAGAGATGGATCCGGGACAGAGAAAGAGACCCAGTACTTC. The full variable domain, completed using reference TRBV15 and TRBJ2-5, is DAMVIQNPRYQVTQFGKPVTLSCSQTLNHNVMYWYQQKSSQAPKLLFHYYDKDFNNEADTPDNFQSRRPNTSFCFLDIRSPGLGDTAMYLCATSRDGSGTEKETQYFGPGTRLLVL.